Listed here are 21 T cell receptor beta chains from one sample, sequenced in a study of sequential checkpoint blockade in melanoma (dated by TCRdb to the late 2010s). The method was the immunoSEQ multiplex PCR assay. TCRdb carries this immuneACCESS record with in-frame sequences only. Its versions omit some clonotypes, under half of them owing to an unresolved V gene in the studies checked, with the rest unexplained. The sample records about 6,400 clones, approximately 21% of which are singletons. About 16% of the sample is held by the ten biggest clonotypes. Per the publication, the treatment or condition label means: randomized to nivolumab then ipilimumab (arm A) or the reverse (arm B). Sample: tumor tissue (inferred from file names), taken from a patient given nivolumab and ipilimumab in sequence. Receptor source: a human donor with melanoma.

This clone was observed a few times. V and J are TRBV4-1 and TRBJ1-6; D call uncertain. Germline lookup yields CDR1 MGHRA and CDR2 YSYEKL. Between the trimmed V and J ends, which lost 5 bases and 8 bases, there was a span of 22 bases. CDR3 size: 17 residues. CDR3 loop: CASSDSLRAGVDSPLHF. The CDR3 nucleotides are TGCGCCAGCAGCGACTCTCTTCGGGCCGGTGTTGATTCACCCCTCCACTTT.

This clone was seen a handful of times. The chain couples TRBV29-1 to TRBJ1-1, with D uncertain. The CDR3 extends over 12 amino acids. The ends were cut back, 1 base at V and 8 bases at J, with 11 bases in the middle. Germline CDR1 reads SQVTM; CDR2 reads ANQGSEA. The CDR3 DNA reads TGCAGCGTTGAAGTCCTGGACCTAGAAGCTTTCTTT. Its protein is CSVEVLDLEAFF.

This chain uses TRBV19 with TRBJ1-4; 8 nucleotides match TRBD1. Losses at the gene ends were 2 bases for V and 8 bases for J; bases not matched to a gene: 4. The CDR3 consists of 14 residues. From germline, CDR1 is LNHDA and CDR2 SQIVND (reference sequence). CDR3 protein: CASSIQGAYEKLFF. As DNA, the CDR3 is TGTGCCAGTAGTATACAGGGGGCGTACGAAAAACTGTTTTTT.

The chain links TRBV11-3 to TRBJ2-3, with a weak D call TRBD2 (5 bases). V was pared by 5 bases and J by 1 base, with 10 bases between. Germline V lookup: CDR1 SGHNT, CDR2 YENEEA. This CDR3 region has 14 residues. CDR3 DNA: TGTGCCAGCAGCGCGGCCGGGGGCACAGATACGCAGTATTTT. This codes for CASSAAGGTDTQYF.

The chain employs TRBV7-7 and TRBJ1-2; D may be TRBD1 (5 bases). Trimming removed 5 bases from V and 2 bases from J, with 15 bases in between. Germline V gene data show CDR1 as SSHAT and CDR2 as FNYEAQ (reference sequence). The CDR3 consists of 15 residues. The CDR3 spells CASSPFIGGNYGYTF. CDR3 bases: TGTGCCAGCAGCCCCTTTATTGGGGGAAACTATGGCTACACCTTC.

This chain connects TRBV6-8 to TRBJ1-6; 10 bases match TRBD1. CDR3 length equals 19 residues. Germline V gene sequence: CDR1 MNHGY, CDR2 SAAAGT. J was trimmed by 0 bases and V by 0 bases; bases with no gene match: 5. The DNA for the CDR3 is TGTGCCAGCAGTTACTCTGCGGACAGGGGGAGCTCCTATAATTCACCCCTCCACTTT. Amino acids: CASSYSADRGSSYNSPLHF.

This clone was observed a few times. The rearrangement links TRBV9 to TRBJ2-7; D is ambiguous. Germline CDR1 reads SGDLS; CDR2 reads YYNGEE. This CDR3 contains 14 residues. V lost 9 bases and J lost 0, with 16 bases in between. The CDR3 nucleotides are TGTGCCACCAGGAGATTTTTGAGCTCCTACGAGCAGTACTTC. Translating gives CATRRFLSSYEQYF.

V is TRBV11-3 and J is TRBJ2-3; 9 bases map to TRBD2. The CDR3 is 16 residues long. Germline V gene data show CDR1 as SGHNT and CDR2 as YENEEA. The V and J ends lost 2 bases and 4 bases, in that order; junction bases with no gene match: 7. CDR3 nucleotide sequence: TGTGCCAGCAGCTTATCGTCCGCGGGGGGGCCAGATACGCAGTATTTT. Amino acids: CASSLSSAGGPDTQYF.

The CDR3 loop reads CASSFSGGQETQYF. In DNA form, the CDR3 reads TGCGCCAGCAGCTTTAGTGGGGGACAAGAGACCCAGTACTTC. V usage is TRBV5-1 and J usage is TRBJ2-5; either TRBD1 or TRBD2 may supply D (5 bases each). The CDR3 runs 14 residues. V was shortened by 2 bases and J by 2 bases, with 10 bases between the two germline ends. The germline V gene encodes CDR1 SGHRS and CDR2 YFSETQ.

This clone was detected a few times. The chain joins TRBV25-1 to TRBJ1-2; no reliable D call. Trimming shortened V by 1 base and J by 4 bases, and 10 bases separated the two germline ends. The CDR3 totals 14 residues. Per the germline V gene, CDR1 is MGHDK and CDR2 is SYGVNS. CDR3 protein: CASSESPTGYGYTF. In nucleotides, the CDR3 is TGTGCCAGCAGTGAATCCCCGACGGGCTATGGCTACACCTTC.

This clone was picked up a small number of times. The rearrangement uses TRBV11-3 and TRBJ2-1, with TRBD1 identical over 8 bases. Germline loops: CDR1 SGHNT, CDR2 YENEEA. The CDR3 sequence is 15 residues long. The V and J ends lost 5 bases and 4 bases, in that order; junction bases with no gene match: 7. For the CDR3, the DNA is TGTGCCAGCAGCGTTGGAAGACAGGGGTACAATGAGCAGTTCTTC. The encoded protein is CASSVGRQGYNEQFF.

This clone was found a few times. This sequence joins TRBV9 and TRBJ1-6, with 7 positions matching TRBD1. Losses at the gene ends were 3 bases for V and 9 bases for J; bases not matched to a gene: 3. CDR1 SGDLS and CDR2 YYNGEE come from the germline V gene. CDR3 length: 13 residues. This chain's CDR3 is CASSEGQISPLHF. The CDR3 region has the DNA TGTGCCAGCAGCGAGGGACAGATTTCACCCCTCCACTTT.

V gene TRBV30 combines with J gene TRBJ1-5; no reliable D call. Trimming pared 0 bases from V and 0 bases from J, leaving 12 bases between. Germline CDR1 GTSNPN, CDR2 SVGIG (reference sequence). The CDR3 consists of 16 residues. The chain's CDR3 is CAWSVSDFYSNQPQHF. CDR3 nucleotides: TGTGCCTGGAGTGTAAGCGATTTTTATAGCAATCAGCCCCAGCATTTT.

This clone has just a few counts. The rearrangement links TRBV23-1 to TRBJ2-1, with D tentatively TRBD2 (6 bases). TRBV23-1 belongs to the ORF category, with a function that is uncertain. V was trimmed by 6 bases and J by 9 bases, leaving 15 bases between them. This CDR3 region has 13 residues. CDR3 bases: TGCGCCAGCAGCTTGGGGGGACTTGGTGAGCAGTTCTTC. It yields the protein CASSLGGLGEQFF.

The chain recombines TRBV7-1 with TRBJ2-3; D call uncertain. TRBV7-1 is an ORF for which the function is uncertain. The CDR3 runs 13 residues. V dropped 2 bases and J dropped 6 bases, with 9 bases sitting between them. CDR3 nucleotides: TGTGCCAGCAGCTCATCAACCTGGGATACGCAGTATTTT. As protein: CASSSSTWDTQYF.

This chain links TRBV11-3 with TRBJ2-5; D possibly corresponds to TRBD2 (6 bases). V gave up 7 bases and J gave up 5 bases, with 17 bases separating them. CDR3 length: 14 residues. From germline, CDR1 is SGHNT and CDR2 YENEEA. The DNA of the CDR3 is TGTGCCAGCACCGTTGTGTCAGGGACTGAGACCCAGTACTTC. The encoded protein is CASTVVSGTETQYF.

This chain links TRBV11-3 with TRBJ1-2; 7 bases are shared with TRBD1. CDR3 length equals 14 residues. V was clipped by 5 bases and J by 4 bases; unmatched bases: 7. CDR1 and CDR2 from the germline V gene are SGHNT and YENEEA. Here the CDR3 reads CASSLGQAPYGYTF. As DNA, the CDR3 is TGTGCCAGCAGCCTAGGACAGGCACCCTATGGCTACACCTTC.

Concerning this clone itself: The junction does not match germline at one end; this may be a read error. The V gene is TRBV6-8, the J gene TRBJ1-2; 7 bases map to TRBD1. Germline V gene sequence: CDR1 MNHGY, CDR2 SAAAGT. This CDR3 has 18 amino acids. The CDR3 nucleotides read TGTGCCATCAGTGGTGGTTTGGACGGACAGGTCGAAAACGATGGCTACACCTTC. This gives the protein CAISGGLDGQVENDGYTF.

This clone appeared many times. The rearrangement links TRBV9 to TRBJ2-7; D remains unclear. This CDR3 region has 14 residues. In germline, CDR1 is SGDLS, CDR2 YYNGEE. Trimming removed 5 bases from V and 3 bases from J, with 15 bases in between. CDR3 sequence (DNA): TGTGCCAGCAGTGAAGATTTGGAAGGCTACGAGCAGTACTTC. Amino acid sequence: CASSEDLEGYEQYF.

This clone was detected ten times or more. The chain is built from TRBV6-8 and TRBJ2-2; no firm D call. Trimming shortened V by 4 bases and J by 3 bases, and 12 bases separated the two germline ends. The CDR3 contains 15 residues. CDR1 MNHGY and CDR2 SAAAGT come from the germline V gene. The DNA of the CDR3 is TGTGCCAGCAGTTTGGTTAAAGGATACACCGGGGAGCTGTTTTTT. Translating gives CASSLVKGYTGELFF.

The genes are TRBV9 and TRBJ2-2, with D hard to call. V shed 0 bases and J shed 5 bases, with 5 bases lying between them. Germline values: CDR1 SGDLS, CDR2 YYNGEE. The CDR3 spans 13 residues. The CDR3 nucleotides are TGTGCCAGCAGCGTAGTGAGTACCGGGGAGCTGTTTTTT. Protein: CASSVVSTGELFF.